Listed here are 6 T cell receptor beta chains from one sample, sequenced in a study of Graves' ophthalmopathy and Graves' hyperthyroidism. RNA served as the template for amplifying TCR beta CDR3 regions. RT-PCR with HTBI primers came first, then second-round multiplex PCR. TCRdb analysed the multiplex PCR reads with MiXCR anew, one entry per CDR3 protein. Of around 600,000 distinct CDR3 sequences in the sample, approximately 39% were seen once. Sequencing was performed on peripheral blood. These receptors were collected from an adult man with Graves' ophthalmopathy.

This clonotype showed up many times. V is TRBV5-5 and J is TRBJ1-2; D gene unclear. Germline CDR1 and CDR2: SGHKS and YYEKEE (reference sequence). The ends were cut back, 2 bases at V and 3 bases at J, with 11 bases in the middle. The CDR3 extends over 14 amino acids. CDR3 bases: TGTGCCAGCAGCTTCTTTCCGGCGGACTATGGCTACACCTTC. It codes for CASSFFPADYGYTF.

This clonotype was observed many times. The chain uses TRBV20-1 and TRBJ1-4, with TRBD1 identical over 10 bases. V lost 5 bases to trimming and J lost 7 bases; unmatched junction nucleotides: 7. The V gene's germline CDR1 is DFQATT and CDR2 SNEGSKA (reference sequence). The CDR3 has 14 residues. This CDR3 reads CSAGQGVSSEKLFF. CDR3 in DNA: TGCAGTGCTGGACAGGGGGTCTCTAGTGAAAAACTGTTTTTT.

Only a few counts were recorded for this clonotype. The V gene is TRBV5-6, the J gene TRBJ2-7; 11 bases agree with TRBD2. There are 14 residues in the CDR3. The V segment lost 4 bases and the J segment 3 bases; nucleotides outside the gene matches: 3. Germline lookup yields CDR1 SGHDT and CDR2 YYEEEE. The CDR3, as DNA: TGTGCCAGCAGCGTGACTAGCGGGATCTACGAGCAGTACTTC. Its translation is CASSVTSGIYEQYF.

A single count supports this clonotype. A much larger clone is a single base away; this may be a read error. The V call is TRBV15, the J call TRBJ2-5; 9 bases agree with TRBD2. The CDR3 covers 18 residues. In germline, CDR1 is LNHNV, CDR2 YYDKDF (reference sequence). CDR3 nucleotides: TGTGCCACCAGCATTACCCGCGATTATAGCGGGAGTGGAGAGACCCAGGACTTC. Amino acids: CATSITRDYSGSGETQDF.

This clonotype was observed at least ten times. The chain links TRBV5-1 to TRBJ2-7, with TRBD2 identical over 12 bases. Trimming at V came to 4 bases and at J to 7 bases, leaving 6 bases not matched to a gene. The V gene's germline CDR1 is SGHRS and CDR2 YFSETQ. The CDR3 covers 14 residues. The CDR3 loop is CASSPGLAGKEQYF. The CDR3 bases are TGCGCCAGCAGCCCAGGACTAGCGGGGAAGGAGCAGTACTTC.

The V call is TRBV11-2, the J call TRBJ2-2; TRBD2 aligns across 7 bases. Germline values: CDR1 SGHAT, CDR2 FQNNGV. CDR3 length: 15 amino acids. The J segment lost 1 base and the V segment lost 4 bases, leaving 3 bases of the junction unmatched. The CDR3 coding sequence is TGTGCCAGCAGCTCGCTAGCGGAGAACACCGGGGAGCTGTTTTTT. This sequence encodes CASSSLAENTGELFF.